Below, 29 T cell receptor beta chains from the same sample are listed, as sequenced in a study of control samples from healthy donors and cancer patients. The data were produced by immunoSEQ multiplex PCR, yet TCRdb's version contains in-frame clones alone and is incomplete. Here the sample spans some 150,000 clones, 90% to 95% being singletons. Sequencing was carried out using blood. The receptors shown here come from a man aged 40-55 years in good health.

The chain joins TRBV5-6 to TRBJ1-1; possible D gene TRBD1, 5 bases. Germline values: CDR1 SGHDT, CDR2 YYEEEE. Trimming took off 4 bases at V and 1 base at J, with 20 bases between the two ends. There are 17 residues in the CDR3. CDR3 sequence (DNA): TGTGCCAGCAGCATCCTTGGGGACTCGGAATCGAACACTGAAGCTTTCTTT. The encoded protein is CASSILGDSESNTEAFF.

The rearrangement joins TRBV5-5 to TRBJ1-2; possible D gene TRBD1, 5 bases. This CDR3 has 16 residues. From germline, CDR1 is SGHKS and CDR2 YYEKEE (reference sequence). V lost 2 bases to trimming and J lost 0 bases, with 14 bases between them. The CDR3 protein is CASSFGTDLANYGYTF. The CDR3 DNA reads as TGTGCCAGCAGCTTCGGGACCGACTTAGCTAACTATGGCTACACCTTC.

This chain links TRBV6-5 with TRBJ2-5; the D gene is possibly TRBD2 (5 bases). From germline, CDR1 is MNHEY and CDR2 SVGAGI. The V gene lost 7 bases and the J gene lost 4 bases, with 16 bases spanning the gap. The CDR3 spans 14 residues. CDR3 residues: CASTKTGFGETQYF. As DNA, the CDR3 is TGTGCCAGCACCAAGACGGGGTTCGGAGAGACCCAGTACTTC.

This rearrangement joins TRBV3-1 (or the pseudogene TRBV3-2) to TRBJ2-7; TRBD2 aligns across 13 bases. The germline gives CDR1 LGHDT, CDR2 YNNKEL (reference sequence). V gave up 2 bases and J gave up 6 bases; unmatched junction bases: 4. The length of the CDR3 is 15 residues. The CDR3 reads CASSQIRTSGSEQYF. The CDR3 DNA follows: TGTGCCAGCAGCCAAATCCGGACTAGCGGGAGCGAGCAGTACTTC.

The chain joins TRBV2 to TRBJ1-3; unclear D gene. This CDR3 contains 18 residues. Germline assignment: CDR1 SNHLY and CDR2 FYNNEI. Trimming left V 1 base short and J 0 bases short, with 16 bases between. CDR3 DNA sequence: TGTGCCAGCAGTGAAGGTTTAGAGGTTTCAGGCTCTGGAAACACCATATATTTT. Protein: CASSEGLEVSGSGNTIYF.

CDR3 residues: CASSPWTGDTEAFF. CDR3 coding DNA: TGTGCCAGCAGTCCTTGGACGGGGGACACTGAAGCTTTCTTT. This chain uses TRBV28 with TRBJ1-1; D is perhaps TRBD1 (5 bases). The V and J ends lost 5 bases and 3 bases respectively, with 13 bases between them. CDR1 MDHEN and CDR2 SYDVKM come from the germline V gene. The length of the CDR3 is 14 residues.

V gene TRBV19 combines with J gene TRBJ2-5; possibly TRBD1 for D (6 bases). CDR1 is LNHDA, CDR2 SQIVND, per germline (reference sequence). V was cut by 3 bases and J by 4 bases, with 15 bases left in between. The CDR3 runs 15 residues. The CDR3 DNA is TGTGCCAGTAGTATGTCCAGGGGAATCGGAGAGACCCAGTACTTC. Protein sequence: CASSMSRGIGETQYF.

The chain has TRBV6-1 and TRBJ1-5; no reliable D call. The germline V and J ends were trimmed by 3 bases and 3 bases, with 6 bases remaining between them. CDR1 and CDR2 from the germline V gene are MNHNS and SASEGT. The CDR3 is 13 amino acids. The CDR3 reads CASSDGFNQPQHF. CDR3 sequence (DNA): TGTGCCAGCAGTGACGGGTTCAATCAGCCCCAGCATTTT.

This clone was recorded a few times. This chain connects TRBV12-5 to TRBJ2-3, with no clear D. The CDR3 consists of 12 residues. V was shortened by 7 bases and J by 4 bases, with 9 bases between the two germline ends. CDR1 and CDR2 (germline): LGHNT, FRNRAP. CDR3 in amino acids: CASESGPDTQYF. DNA of the CDR3: TGTGCTAGTGAAAGTGGGCCAGATACGCAGTATTTT.

The rearrangement uses TRBV24-1 and TRBJ2-3, with D hard to call. Germline V gene data show CDR1 as KGHDR and CDR2 as SFDVKD. Trimming removed 3 bases at V and 0 bases at J, with 12 bases between. The CDR3 contains 16 residues. CDR3 loop: CATSDTTGRSTDTQYF. The CDR3 region has the DNA TGTGCCACCAGTGATACAACCGGACGGAGCACAGATACGCAGTATTTT.

This clone came up once. The rearrangement links TRBV4-1 to TRBJ1-1, with D unresolved. Trimming removed 1 base from V and 0 bases from J, with 6 bases in between. Germline V CDR1 and CDR2: MGHRA, YSYEKL. The CDR3 is made up of 14 amino acids. The CDR3 sequence: CASSQADLNTEAFF. The CDR3 DNA follows: TGCGCCAGCAGCCAAGCTGACTTGAACACTGAAGCTTTCTTT.

The chain recombines TRBV4-1 with TRBJ2-5; tentative D call: TRBD2 (7 bases). Germline lookup yields CDR1 MGHRA and CDR2 YSYEKL. The CDR3 covers 16 residues. Trimming removed 0 bases at V and 4 bases at J, with 15 bases between. Here the CDR3 reads CASSQDITGGPETQYF. The DNA of the CDR3 is TGCGCCAGCAGCCAAGATATCACGGGGGGCCCAGAGACCCAGTACTTC.

This clone occurred once. The chain has TRBV7-9 and TRBJ1-2; D is perhaps TRBD1 (5 bases). This CDR3 comprises 15 residues. Germline V gene lookup returns CDR1 SEHNR and CDR2 FQNEAQ (reference sequence). V lost 1 base and J 4 bases, leaving 13 bases between the germline ends. CDR3 nucleotide sequence: TGTGCCAGCAGCTTAGAGGCCCCGGGGACCTATGGCTACACCTTC. It yields the protein CASSLEAPGTYGYTF. Filled out from reference TRBV7-9 and TRBJ1-2, the complete variable domain reads DTGVSQNPRHKITKRGQNVTFRCDPISEHNRLYWYRQTLGQGPEFLTYFQNEAQLEKSRLLSDRFSAERPKGSFSTLEIQRTEQGDSAMYLCASSLEAPGTYGYTFGSGTRLTVV.

V gene TRBV6-1 combines with J gene TRBJ2-7; D remains unclear. The CDR3 loop spans 15 amino acids. Trimming pared 0 bases from V and 0 bases from J, leaving 9 bases between. The V gene's germline CDR1 is MNHNS and CDR2 SASEGT. In DNA form, the CDR3 reads TGTGCCAGCAGTGAAGCGCTCAACCCCTCCTACGAGCAGTACTTC. It codes for CASSEALNPSYEQYF.

The chain links TRBV28 to TRBJ2-7; 11 positions agree with TRBD1. The CDR3 is 16 amino acids. The germline gives CDR1 MDHEN, CDR2 SYDVKM. V was clipped by 5 bases and J by 3 bases; unmatched bases: 9. CDR3 protein: CASSPSGTGGVYEQYF. In DNA, the CDR3 is TGTGCCAGCAGTCCGTCCGGGACAGGGGGTGTCTACGAGCAGTACTTC.

The CDR3 sequence: CASSLAASPRATNTEAFF. The DNA of the CDR3 is TGTGCCAGCAGCTTAGCCGCCAGTCCCCGGGCGACGAACACTGAAGCTTTCTTT. The chain has TRBV7-9 and TRBJ1-1; D unresolved. Germline CDR1 is SEHNR and CDR2 is FQNEAQ (reference sequence). V gave up 0 bases and J gave up 1 base, with 18 bases separating them. The CDR3 length is 18 residues.

This clone was counted a single time. The chain carries TRBV19 and TRBJ1-1; 8 bases match TRBD1. Germline V gene lookup returns CDR1 LNHDA and CDR2 SQIVND (reference sequence). The V gene end was trimmed by 6 bases and the J gene end by 4 bases; junction bases not matched to a gene: 4. The length of the CDR3 is 13 residues. The CDR3 bases are TGTGCCAGTAGGCCAACAGGGGGCACTGAAGCTTTCTTT. This codes for CASRPTGGTEAFF. The variable domain in full, completed from reference TRBV19 and TRBJ1-1, reads DGGITQSPKYLFRKEGQNVTLSCEQNLNHDAMYWYRQDPGQGLRLIYYSQIVNDFQKGDIAEGYSVSREKKESFPLTVTSAQKNPTAFYLCASRPTGGTEAFFGQGTRLTVV.

The CDR3, as DNA: TGTGCCAGCAGCCAAGCGCGGGACCAAGAGACCCAGTACTTC. Translation: CASSQARDQETQYF. V and J are TRBV3-1 (or the pseudogene TRBV3-2) and TRBJ2-5; D possibly corresponds to TRBD2 (5 bases). The CDR3 contains 14 residues. Germline-derived CDR1 and CDR2 are LGHDT and YNNKEL (reference sequence). The V end was cut by 1 base, the J end by 0 bases, with 6 bases between.

CDR3 in DNA: TGCGCCAGCAGCCAAGATAATAGTGTAGGCGGCGGGGGATATGGCTACACCTTC. It yields the protein CASSQDNSVGGGGYGYTF. V gene TRBV4-3 combines with J gene TRBJ1-2, with TRBD1 as a possible D gene (5 bases). With 0 bases removed from V and 5 bases from J, the gap between germline ends came to 22 bases. Germline V gene data show CDR1 as LGHNA and CDR2 as YSLEER. The CDR3 is made up of 18 amino acids.

The chain has TRBV21-1 and TRBJ1-3. TRBV21-1 is listed as a pseudogene. The CDR3 runs 17 residues. The CDR3 is CASSKAGKGPPGNTIYF. The CDR3 nucleotides read TGTGCCAGCAGCAAAGCCGGAAAGGGACCCCCTGGAAACACCATATATTTT.

The CDR3 coding sequence is TGTGCCAGCAGCTTTTCGGCGATACAGGGGGCCCCTAATTCACCCCTCCACTTT. The encoded protein is CASSFSAIQGAPNSPLHF. This chain uses TRBV5-4 with TRBJ1-6, with 9 positions matching TRBD1. CDR1 SGHNT and CDR2 YYREEE come from the germline V gene (reference sequence). J was trimmed by 6 bases and V by 2 bases; bases with no gene match: 12. The CDR3 covers 18 residues.

The rearrangement uses TRBV5-1 and TRBJ2-1; tentatively, D is TRBD1 (6 bases). Trimming removed 1 base at V and 8 bases at J, with 16 bases between. The CDR3 is 15 residues long. Germline loops: CDR1 SGHRS, CDR2 YFSETQ. CDR3 in DNA: TGCGCCAGCAGCTTGCCACAGGGAACGTTCGATGAGCAGTTCTTC. This sequence encodes CASSLPQGTFDEQFF.

The chain combines TRBV7-2 with TRBJ1-1, with 7 bases fitting TRBD1. The germline gives CDR1 SGHTA, CDR2 FQGNSA. The CDR3 spans 15 residues. The trim removed 6 bases at V and 0 bases at J, leaving 7 bases unmatched. CDR3 nucleotide sequence: TGTGCCAGCAGTCGATCGACAGGGCTGAACACTGAAGCTTTCTTT. The encoded protein is CASSRSTGLNTEAFF.

This chain joins TRBV29-1 and TRBJ1-2, with D uncertain. Per the germline V gene, CDR1 is SQVTM and CDR2 is ANQGSEA. The CDR3 runs to 11 residues. V was shortened by 6 bases and J by 2 bases, with 7 bases between the two germline ends. CDR3: CSVGTNYGYTF. Written as DNA, the CDR3 is TGCAGCGTGGGTACGAACTATGGCTACACCTTC.

The V and J genes are TRBV6-2 or TRBV6-3 and TRBJ2-6; perhaps TRBD1 as D (6 bases). CDR3 length: 16 amino acids. Germline-derived CDR1 and CDR2 are MNHEY and SVGEGT. The ends were cut back, 0 bases at V and 0 bases at J, with 6 bases in the middle. The CDR3 DNA reads TGTGCCAGCAGTTACTCAGGGGGCTCTGGGGCCAACGTCCTGACTTTC. Residues: CASSYSGGSGANVLTF.

V gene TRBV6-1 combines with J gene TRBJ1-1; D unclear. With 6 bases removed from V and 8 bases from J, the gap between germline ends came to 16 bases. The CDR3 extends over 13 amino acids. Germline V lookup: CDR1 MNHNS, CDR2 SASEGT. CDR3 coding DNA: TGTGCCAGCAGGGAACGACGATACCCAGAAGCTTTCTTT. Residues: CASRERRYPEAFF.

The V and J genes are TRBV14 and TRBJ2-3, with D unresolved. Germline lookup yields CDR1 SGHDN and CDR2 FVKESK. V lost 7 bases, J lost 1 base, and 9 bases lay in between. The CDR3 is 13 residues long. Written as DNA, the CDR3 is TGTGCCAGCAAATCGGACCGCACAGATACGCAGTATTTT. Translated, it gives CASKSDRTDTQYF.

The J gene is TRBJ1-4, the V gene TRBV3-1 (or the pseudogene TRBV3-2), with no clear D. The V and J ends lost 1 base and 5 bases respectively, with 11 bases between them. The CDR3 contains 15 residues. Germline V gives CDR1 LGHDT, CDR2 YNNKEL (reference sequence). CDR3 protein: CASSQVSGENEKLFF. The CDR3 DNA sequence: TGTGCCAGCAGCCAAGTGTCCGGAGAAAATGAAAAACTGTTTTTT.

This chain connects TRBV4-3 to TRBJ1-6; TRBD1 matches 7 bases. The CDR3 totals 15 residues. V shed 4 bases, J shed 7 bases, and the junction held 7 bases outside the gene matches. Germline V lookup: CDR1 LGHNA, CDR2 YSLEER. This CDR3 reads CASSLRQGNNSPLHF. CDR3 nucleotides: TGCGCCAGCAGCCTAAGACAGGGAAACAATTCACCCCTCCACTTT.